The 30 T cell receptor beta chains reported below all come from one sample, sequenced in a study of shared clonotypes between healthy human individuals. Method: immunoSEQ multiplex PCR; TCRdb's copy keeps in-frame clones and lacks some. The sample carries under 2,500,000 clones, approximately 94% recorded once. Sequenced sample: naive CD4+ T cells sorted from blood. Subset given: CD45RA+ positively selected. These receptor sequences come from a man younger than 30 in good health.

This chain joins TRBV18 and TRBJ2-5; no definite D call. There are 14 residues in the CDR3. Germline CDR1 is KGHSH and CDR2 is LQKENI. V lost 0 bases, J lost 3 bases, and 8 bases lay in between. For the CDR3, the DNA is TGTGCCAGCTCACCACCGGCCCCCGAAGAGACCCAGTACTTC. Its translation: CASSPPAPEETQYF.

The table lists this clone with a count of one. The rearrangement links TRBV25-1 to TRBJ2-2, with 13 bases that match TRBD2. Germline lookup yields CDR1 MGHDK and CDR2 SYGVNS. The CDR3 contains 18 residues. The trim removed 4 bases at V and 4 bases at J, leaving 9 bases unmatched. DNA of the CDR3: TGTGCCAGCAGTGCCCCCGGACTAGCGGGAGTCTTCACCGGGGAGCTGTTTTTT. Its translation: CASSAPGLAGVFTGELFF.

The chain has TRBV30 and TRBJ2-7; D possibly corresponds to TRBD2 (5 bases). The CDR3 spans 9 residues. The germline CDR1 and CDR2 sequences are GTSNPN and SVGIG (reference sequence). Between the trimmed V and J ends, which lost 4 bases and 7 bases, there was a span of 5 bases. The CDR3 nucleotides are TGTGCCTGGACGGGGGAGCAGTACTTC. Translating gives CAWTGEQYF. The variable domain in full, completed from reference TRBV30 and TRBJ2-7, reads SQTIHQWPATLVQPVGSPLSLECTVEGTSNPNLYWYRQAAGRGLQLLFYSVGIGQISSEVPQNLSASRPQDRQFILSSKKLLLSDSGFYLCAWTGEQYFGPGTRLTVT.

This chain connects TRBV19 to TRBJ1-2, with a tentative D call TRBD1 (5 bases). The V end lost 3 bases, the J end lost 7 bases, and 12 bases lay between the germline ends. Germline lookup yields CDR1 LNHDA and CDR2 SQIVND (reference sequence). This CDR3 region has 13 residues. The CDR3 DNA reads as TGTGCCAGTAGTATCAAGGGGACCGGTGGCTACACCTTC. This codes for CASSIKGTGGYTF.

V gene TRBV10-2 combines with J gene TRBJ1-2; D call uncertain. Germline values: CDR1 WSHSY, CDR2 SAAADI. Between the trimmed V and J ends, which lost 2 bases and 7 bases, there was a span of 23 bases. This CDR3 has 17 residues. CDR3 amino acids: CASSERLAARWEVGYTF. The CDR3 DNA reads as TGCGCCAGCAGTGAGAGATTGGCGGCCCGGTGGGAGGTTGGCTACACCTTC.

The chain has TRBV7-2 and TRBJ2-3; D is possibly TRBD1 (5 bases). The CDR3 totals 14 residues. The germline V and J ends were trimmed by 5 bases and 3 bases, with 12 bases remaining between them. Germline V gives CDR1 SGHTA, CDR2 FQGNSA. The CDR3 protein is CASSAGHVTDTQYF. For the CDR3, the DNA is TGTGCCAGCAGCGCAGGACATGTAACAGATACGCAGTATTTT. Together with reference TRBV7-2 and TRBJ2-3, the CDR3 gives the full variable domain: GAGVSQSPSNKVTEKGKDVELRCDPISGHTALYWYRQSLGQGLEFLIYFQGNSAPDKSGLPSDRFSAERTGGSVSTLTIQRTQQEDSAVYLCASSAGHVTDTQYFGPGTRLTVL.

The J gene is TRBJ2-7, the V gene TRBV5-1; no definite D call. The ends were cut back, 0 bases at V and 3 bases at J, with 7 bases in the middle. Germline assignment: CDR1 SGHRS and CDR2 YFSETQ. The CDR3 spans 13 residues. CDR3 DNA: TGCGCCAGCAGCTTGGCGCAGCACTACGAGCAGTACTTC. It encodes CASSLAQHYEQYF.

In its sample, this clone was seen once. This sequence joins TRBV21-1 and TRBJ2-7; TRBD1, as called in the table, went unchecked against the DNA. TRBV21-1 is marked as a pseudogene. This CDR3 comprises 14 residues. DNA for the CDR3: TGTGCCAGCAGCGACCGACAGGCCCAGGGAGAGCAGTACTTC. Protein: CASSDRQAQGEQYF.

The gene calls are TRBV30 and TRBJ1-6; 9 nucleotides align to TRBD1. The germline CDR1 and CDR2 sequences are GTSNPN and SVGIG (reference sequence). The CDR3 loop spans 13 amino acids. Trimming at V came to 5 bases and at J to 8 bases, leaving 4 bases not matched to a gene. This CDR3 is CAWGGQGDSPLHF. The CDR3 nucleotides read TGTGCCTGGGGGGGACAGGGAGATTCACCCCTCCACTTT.

In DNA, the CDR3 is TGCGCCAGCAGCTTGGTTCCCGGAATTAACACTGAAGCTTTCTTT. It is translated as CASSLVPGINTEAFF. The rearrangement joins TRBV5-1 to TRBJ1-1; no clear D. The CDR3 is 15 amino acids. The V gene lost 0 bases and the J gene lost 2 bases, with 11 bases spanning the gap. In germline, CDR1 is SGHRS, CDR2 YFSETQ.

A remark on this clone: Other nucleotide sequences in the sample specify the same CDR3. The chain joins TRBV30 to TRBJ1-2, with D perhaps matching TRBD1 (5 bases). Germline CDR1 is GTSNPN and CDR2 is SVGIG (reference sequence). The CDR3 covers 13 residues. Trimming pared 0 bases from V and 4 bases from J, leaving 9 bases between. Written as DNA, the CDR3 is TGTGCCTGGAGTGTGCAGGGTACCTATGGCTACACCTTC. Protein product: CAWSVQGTYGYTF.

The chain uses TRBV5-1 and TRBJ2-7; the D is unclear. The length of the CDR3 is 14 residues. Trimming removed 4 bases at V and 1 base at J, with 12 bases between. Germline V CDR1 and CDR2: SGHRS, YFSETQ. CDR3 loop: CASSATGQSYEQYF. The DNA of the CDR3 is TGCGCCAGCAGCGCTACCGGGCAGTCCTACGAGCAGTACTTC.

V gene TRBV6-1 combines with J gene TRBJ1-1, with TRBD1 as a possible D gene (6 bases). Germline V gene data show CDR1 as MNHNS and CDR2 as SASEGT. CDR3 length: 15 amino acids. V lost 0 bases to trimming and J lost 7 bases, with 15 bases between them. Here the CDR3 reads CASSEAGGGEIEAFF. The CDR3 region has the DNA TGTGCCAGCAGTGAAGCGGGAGGGGGGGAGATTGAAGCTTTCTTT.

The genes are TRBV19 and TRBJ1-2, with TRBD1 identical over 12 bases. V was clipped by 9 bases and J by 2 bases; unmatched bases: 1. Germline CDR1 and CDR2: LNHDA and SQIVND (reference sequence). The CDR3 has 13 amino acids. The CDR3 is CASGTGGNYGYTF. CDR3 nucleotide sequence: TGTGCCAGCGGGACAGGGGGCAACTATGGCTACACCTTC.

This chain connects TRBV9 to TRBJ2-3; D might be TRBD1 or TRBD2, each matching 5 bases. The CDR3 extends over 15 amino acids. The germline V and J ends were trimmed by 0 bases and 9 bases, with 17 bases remaining between them. Germline loops: CDR1 SGDLS, CDR2 YYNGEE. The CDR3 protein is CASSVGRQEQGTQYF. As DNA, the CDR3 is TGTGCCAGCAGCGTAGGGAGGCAGGAGCAGGGAACGCAGTATTTT.

The chain employs TRBV2 and TRBJ1-1; no firm D call. Germline V gives CDR1 SNHLY, CDR2 FYNNEI. CDR3 size: 13 residues. Trimming pared 2 bases from V and 1 base from J, leaving 5 bases between. The CDR3 protein is CASSEHRNTEAFF. The CDR3 coding sequence is TGTGCCAGCAGTGAACACAGGAACACTGAAGCTTTCTTT.

The chain uses TRBV11-1 and TRBJ1-6; possible D gene TRBD1, 5 bases. This CDR3 spans 15 amino acids. V was clipped by 5 bases and J by 8 bases, with 16 bases between them. Germline CDR1 SGHAT, CDR2 FQDESV (reference sequence). The CDR3 here is CASSPSDSYYSPLHF. In nucleotides, the CDR3 is TGTGCCAGCAGCCCTTCCGACAGTTATTATTCACCCCTCCACTTT.

Of note for this clone: The sample carries other DNA sequences with the same CDR3. The chain couples TRBV5-1 to TRBJ2-3, with unresolved D. CDR3 length equals 14 residues. V lost 2 bases and J lost 0, with 7 bases in between. The germline CDR1 and CDR2 sequences are SGHRS and YFSETQ. CDR3 protein: CASSFRASTDTQYF. In DNA, the CDR3 is TGCGCCAGCAGCTTTAGAGCTAGCACAGATACGCAGTATTTT.

Details on this clone: At the DNA level, this CDR3 is encoded by other sequences in the same sample as well. The CDR3 sequence is CASSLGQGPYEQYF. CDR3 coding DNA: TGCGCCAGCAGTCTGGGACAGGGGCCCTACGAGCAGTACTTC. This chain links TRBV10-1 with TRBJ2-7, with 10 bases aligning to TRBD1. The V segment lost 5 bases and the J segment 2 bases; nucleotides outside the gene matches: 3. The germline V gene has CDR1 WNHNN and CDR2 SYGVQD (reference sequence). The CDR3 has 14 residues.

This sequence joins TRBV6-5 and TRBJ1-1; D is unclear. Germline V gene sequence: CDR1 MNHEY, CDR2 SVGAGI. V was cut by 6 bases and J by 1 base, with 9 bases left in between. This CDR3 has 13 residues. DNA of the CDR3: TGTGCCAGCAGCCGTGGCAAGAACACTGAAGCTTTCTTT. Translating it yields CASSRGKNTEAFF.

The CDR3 DNA reads as TGTGCCAGCACCCATGATGTGAACGGGGAGCTGTTTTTT. Amino acid sequence: CASTHDVNGELFF. The chain has TRBV7-9 and TRBJ2-2; D is unclear. The V and J ends lost 7 bases and 7 bases respectively, with 13 bases between them. CDR3 length: 13 amino acids. Germline values: CDR1 SEHNR, CDR2 FQNEAQ (reference sequence).

Turning to this clone: The same CDR3 arises from other DNA sequences in this sample as well. V and J are TRBV18 and TRBJ1-4; D not certain. The CDR3 runs to 13 residues. Trimming left V 3 bases short and J 5 bases short, with 7 bases between. Germline V gene lookup returns CDR1 KGHSH and CDR2 LQKENI. The CDR3 reads CASSPSGNEKLFF. The CDR3 DNA is TGTGCCAGCTCACCTAGCGGAAATGAAAAACTGTTTTTT.

Worth noting for this clone: The identical CDR3 is also encoded by other nucleotide sequences in the sample. The gene calls are TRBV7-9 and TRBJ2-3, with 8 bases identical to TRBD1. The germline CDR1 and CDR2 sequences are SEHNR and FQNEAQ (reference sequence). V gave up 5 bases and J gave up 4 bases; unmatched junction bases: 8. The CDR3 length is 15 residues. CDR3 amino acids: CASSPDRGPPDTQYF. As DNA, the CDR3 is TGTGCCAGCAGCCCCGACAGGGGACCTCCAGATACGCAGTATTTT.

The J gene is TRBJ2-2, the V gene TRBV5-1; D remains ambiguous. Germline V gene data show CDR1 as SGHRS and CDR2 as YFSETQ. The CDR3 has 14 residues. Trimming removed 5 bases from V and 5 bases from J, with 13 bases in between. In nucleotides, the CDR3 is TGCGCCAGCAGTTCGGCGGCCGATACCGGGGAGCTGTTTTTT. Translated: CASSSAADTGELFF.

Remarks on this clone: The same CDR3 arises from other DNA sequences in this sample as well. The chain links TRBV5-1 to TRBJ2-5, with a tentative D call TRBD2 (5 bases). The length of the CDR3 is 13 residues. The germline CDR1 and CDR2 sequences are SGHRS and YFSETQ. V dropped 0 bases and J dropped 5 bases, with 8 bases sitting between them. The CDR3 nucleotides read TGCGCCAGCAGCTTGGGCGGCGGGGAGACCCAGTACTTC. Its translation: CASSLGGGETQYF.

This chain links TRBV6-6 with TRBJ1-6; D uncertain. V was cut by 8 bases and J by 0 bases, with 8 bases left in between. The CDR3 runs to 14 residues. The germline V gene has CDR1 MNHNY and CDR2 SVGAGI (reference sequence). The CDR3 DNA follows: TGTGCCAGCGGTGGCGGCTCCTATAATTCACCCCTCCACTTT. Encoded protein: CASGGGSYNSPLHF.

This chain joins TRBV5-1 and TRBJ1-4; no reliable D call. Germline V CDR1 and CDR2: SGHRS, YFSETQ. Trimming removed 5 bases at V and 3 bases at J, with 17 bases between. This CDR3 region has 16 residues. In nucleotides, the CDR3 is TGCGCCAGCAGAAGCGCCGGGCGTGGGGCTAATGAAAAACTGTTTTTT. This sequence encodes CASRSAGRGANEKLFF.

The chain has TRBV7-2 and TRBJ2-2; 11 bases match TRBD2. The trim removed 3 bases at V and 1 base at J, leaving 1 base unmatched. Germline CDR1 is SGHTA and CDR2 is FQGNSA. This CDR3 is 16 amino acids long. As DNA, the CDR3 is TGTGCCAGCAGCTTGGGGACTAGCGGGAACACCGGGGAGCTGTTTTTT. Translating gives CASSLGTSGNTGELFF. The full variable domain, rest sourced from reference TRBV7-2 and TRBJ2-2, is GAGVSQSPSNKVTEKGKDVELRCDPISGHTALYWYRQSLGQGLEFLIYFQGNSAPDKSGLPSDRFSAERTGGSVSTLTIQRTQQEDSAVYLCASSLGTSGNTGELFFGEGSRLTVL.

The chain employs TRBV7-2 and TRBJ2-1; D unresolved. Per the germline V gene, CDR1 is SGHTA and CDR2 is FQGNSA. V was shortened by 1 base and J by 8 bases, with 18 bases between the two germline ends. The CDR3 extends over 16 amino acids. The CDR3: CASSLGAARTAHEQFF. The CDR3 bases are TGTGCCAGCAGCTTAGGGGCAGCGCGAACAGCACATGAGCAGTTCTTC.

The chain links TRBV7-2 to TRBJ1-3; D not resolved. Germline CDR1 is SGHTA and CDR2 is FQGNSA. CDR3 length: 16 amino acids. V was trimmed by 2 bases and J by 1 base, leaving 12 bases between them. In nucleotides, the CDR3 is TGTGCCAGCAGCTTATCCGTCCTCCCTTCTGGAAACACCATATATTTT. This sequence encodes CASSLSVLPSGNTIYF.